This TCR beta chain stems from a study of shared clonotypes between healthy human individuals. Across the study: Donors, aged 18 to 49, were a couple of women and a few men.

Here immunoSEQ multiplex PCR was the method, and the copy in TCRdb shows in-frame clones only, minus some. This table has approximately 640,000 clones, 90% appearing once. There are 11 residues in the CDR3. V was cut by 7 bases and J by 6 bases, with 9 bases left in between. The germline V gene encodes CDR1 LNHDA and CDR2 SQIVND (reference sequence). In its sample, this clone was seen once. The gene calls are TRBV19 and TRBJ1-2; tentatively, D is TRBD1 (6 bases). Sequenced: memory CD8+ T cells from PBMCs. Subset noted: CD45RO+ cells pooled with CCR7-negative TemRA cells. This clonotype originated in a man in his late teens or twenties in good health. Some clones in this sample may be carry-over from other donors' samples. DNA for the CDR3: TGTGCCAGTACGGGGGGGCATGGCTACACCTTC. It is translated as CASTGGHGYTF.